The 14 T cell receptor beta chains in this list originate from one sample, sequenced in a study of blood T cell repertoires in COVID-19. The table came from immunoSEQ multiplex PCR; TCRdb's copy has only in-frame clones and leaves some out. In the table there are 32,000 or so clones, around 84% of which are singletons. The material sequenced was peripheral blood. Every receptor here comes from a man between 65 and 85 years old with acute or convalescent COVID-19.

This chain connects TRBV9 to TRBJ1-1; TRBD1 matches 10 bases. Germline V lookup: CDR1 SGDLS, CDR2 YYNGEE. J gave up 4 bases and V 2 bases, and 8 bases lay outside the gene matches. The CDR3 consists of 16 residues. Here the CDR3 DNA reads TGTGCCAGCAGCGTGAGGGGGGACAGGGGAAGCACTGAAGCTTTCTTT. Its translation is CASSVRGDRGSTEAFF.

V usage is TRBV15 and J usage is TRBJ1-5, with D possibly TRBD1 on 5 matching bases. Deletions cut 0 bases from V and 11 bases from J, with 17 bases between. CDR3 length: 15 residues. Germline V CDR1 and CDR2: LNHNV, YYDKDF (reference sequence). Here the CDR3 DNA reads TGTGCCACCAGCAGAGATAGGGCATCCGGGGGGTCCCAGCATTTT. This gives the protein CATSRDRASGGSQHF.

The chain is built from TRBV2 and TRBJ1-5; D is undetermined. In germline, CDR1 is SNHLY, CDR2 FYNNEI. Trimming shortened V by 4 bases and J by 7 bases, and 17 bases separated the two germline ends. CDR3 length: 15 amino acids. CDR3 sequence: CASSASGSQHQPQHF. The CDR3 bases are TGTGCCAGCAGTGCAAGTGGGAGTCAACACCAGCCCCAGCATTTT.

The chain couples TRBV9 to TRBJ2-7, with D possibly being TRBD2 (7 bases). The V gene's germline CDR1 is SGDLS and CDR2 YYNGEE. With 0 bases removed from V and 1 base from J, the gap between germline ends came to 14 bases. This CDR3 comprises 16 residues. For the CDR3, the DNA is TGTGCCAGCAGCGTAGGCGGGGGCGGTTGGTCCTACGAGCAGTACTTC. Translation gives CASSVGGGGWSYEQYF.

This clone has only one observation. The chain joins TRBV7-3 to TRBJ2-1; TRBD2 agrees at 8 bases. With V trimmed by 5 bases and J by 5 bases, 5 bases remained unmatched. The CDR3 runs to 14 residues. The germline V gene encodes CDR1 SGHTA and CDR2 FQGTGA. CDR3: CASSRAGVNNEQFF. CDR3 sequence (DNA): TGTGCCAGCAGCCGAGCGGGAGTTAACAATGAGCAGTTCTTC.

The chain is built from TRBV5-4 and TRBJ2-1; D ambiguous. V lost 1 base and J lost 12, with 14 bases in between. The CDR3 runs 13 residues. Per germline, CDR1 SGHNT and CDR2 YYREEE (reference sequence). CDR3 region: CASSLYVAAWQFF. The CDR3, as DNA: TGTGCCAGCAGCTTGTACGTAGCAGCGTGGCAGTTCTTC.

This chain joins TRBV6-6 and TRBJ1-1, with unresolved D. Germline V lookup: CDR1 MNHNY, CDR2 SVGAGI (reference sequence). Deletions cut 0 bases from V and 5 bases from J, with 10 bases between. The CDR3 spans 14 residues. The CDR3 nucleotides are TGTGCCAGCAGTTACTCGATTGAGGAGACTGAAGCTTTCTTT. Protein: CASSYSIEETEAFF.

The V call is TRBV14, the J call TRBJ1-2; 9 bases map to TRBD1. This CDR3 is built from 14 residues. Trimming at V came to 6 bases and at J to 2 bases, leaving 4 bases not matched to a gene. From germline, CDR1 is SGHDN and CDR2 FVKESK. CDR3 protein: CASSRDRANYGYTF. Here the CDR3 DNA reads TGTGCCAGCAGTCGGGACAGGGCAAACTATGGCTACACCTTC. Together with reference TRBV14 and TRBJ1-2, the CDR3 gives the full variable domain: EAGVTQFPSHSVIEKGQTVTLRCDPISGHDNLYWYRRVMGKEIKFLLHFVKESKQDESGMPNNRFLAERTGGTYSTLKVQPAELEDSGVYFCASSRDRANYGYTFGSGTRLTVV.

The rearrangement joins TRBV10-1 to TRBJ1-2; D remains ambiguous. V dropped 6 bases and J dropped 8 bases, with 22 bases sitting between them. Germline CDR1 and CDR2: WNHNN and SYGVQD (reference sequence). The CDR3 runs to 15 residues. Here the CDR3 DNA reads TGCGCCAGCAGGATGGGATGGAAGGAGGTAAGGGGCTACACCTTC. This gives the protein CASRMGWKEVRGYTF.

The gene calls are TRBV2 and TRBJ1-5, with 8 bases identical to TRBD1. Germline CDR1 is SNHLY and CDR2 is FYNNEI. J lost 0 bases, V lost 6 bases, and 4 bases had no gene match. The CDR3 length is 15 residues. CDR3 DNA: TGTGCCAGCAGCCGGGACAGGACTAGCAATCAGCCCCAGCATTTT. This encodes CASSRDRTSNQPQHF. Using reference TRBV2 and TRBJ1-5 for the parts outside the CDR3, the full variable domain is EPEVTQTPSHQVTQMGQEVILRCVPISNHLYFYWYRQILGQKVEFLVSFYNNEISEKSEIFDDQFSVERPDGSNFTLKIRSTKLEDSAMYFCASSRDRTSNQPQHFGDGTRLSIL.

This clone was recorded a few times. This chain joins TRBV27 and TRBJ2-2; D is perhaps TRBD1 (5 bases). Germline values: CDR1 MNHEY, CDR2 SMNVEV (reference sequence). The CDR3 is made up of 17 amino acids. Deletions cut 0 bases from V and 4 bases from J, with 15 bases between. CDR3 DNA: TGTGCCAGCAGTTTATCCTGGGGCCCTCCAGGCACCGGGGAGCTGTTTTTT. Translation gives CASSLSWGPPGTGELFF.

The chain couples TRBV28 to TRBJ1-2; 8 bases align to TRBD1. Trimming cost V 10 bases and J 4 bases; bases outside gene matches: 11. There are 14 residues in the CDR3. CDR1 is MDHEN, CDR2 SYDVKM, per germline. The DNA of the CDR3 is TGTGCCATCGGACAGGGAGATAATCCCTATGGCTACACCTTC. Encoded protein: CAIGQGDNPYGYTF.

The chain uses TRBV4-2 and TRBJ2-3; D unresolved. The CDR3 consists of 14 residues. V lost 0 bases and J 3 bases, leaving 7 bases between the germline ends. CDR1 and CDR2 from the germline V gene are LGHNA and YNFKEQ. The CDR3 region has the DNA TGTGCCAGCAGCCAAGAGTCTACGACAGATACGCAGTATTTT. It specifies CASSQESTTDTQYF.

The gene calls are TRBV27 and TRBJ2-1; no clear D gene. Trimming took 3 bases from V and 5 from J, leaving 2 bases between them. The CDR3 has 11 amino acids. Germline V CDR1 and CDR2: MNHEY, SMNVEV (reference sequence). This chain's CDR3 is CASSFNNEQFF. The CDR3, as DNA: TGTGCCAGCAGTTTCAACAATGAGCAGTTCTTC.